A selection of T cell receptor beta chains follows, all from one sample in a study of T cell responses to AZD1222 COVID-19 vaccine. The method was immunoSEQ multiplex PCR; TCRdb's version includes in-frame clones alone and lacks a portion of them. The data show about 97,000 clones, about 88% seen once. The sample here was peripheral blood, taken on day 0 of AZD1222 vaccination. All receptors come from an adult in good health. Both conserved end residues are part of each CDR3. The D gene is left open where the match is weak. Where a row states a size, it is once, few, many or the class of an expanded clone; other rows omit it.

V: TRBV19
D: NA
J: TRBJ1-2
size: few
DNA: TGTGCCAGTAGTATGCGCAGGGAAGGTGGCTACACCTTC
CDR3: CASSMRREGGYTF

V: TRBV27
D: NA
J: TRBJ2-7
size: few
DNA: TGTGCCAGCAGTCCCTCCTCCTACGAGCAGTACTTC
CDR3: CASSPSSYEQYF

V: TRBV23-1
D: TRBD1
J: TRBJ1-5
size: NA
DNA: TGCGCCAGCAGTCAATCCAGGGGGCCGGGTCAGCCCCAGCATTTT
CDR3: CASSQSRGPGQPQHF

V: TRBV6-5
D: NA
J: TRBJ1-1
size: NA
DNA: TGTGCCAGCAGAATGGACAGTAACACTGAAGCTTTCTTT
CDR3: CASRMDSNTEAFF

V: TRBV24-1
D: NA
J: TRBJ2-3
size: NA
DNA: TGTGCCACCAACGACGGGCCCACAGATACGCAGTATTTT
CDR3: CATNDGPTDTQYF

V: TRBV30
D: NA
J: TRBJ1-4
size: NA
DNA: TGTGCCTGGAAGAGAGCCCTTTGGGAAAAACTGTTTTTT
CDR3: CAWKRALWEKLFF

V: TRBV2
D: NA
J: TRBJ1-5
size: NA
DNA: TGTGCCAGCAGCCGCAGGGAGAATCAGCCCCAGCATTTT
CDR3: CASSRRENQPQHF

V: TRBV11-2
D: NA
J: TRBJ1-2
size: NA
DNA: TGTGCCAGCAGCTTAGAAGCTGGAAACTATGGCTACACCTTC
CDR3: CASSLEAGNYGYTF

V: TRBV9
D: TRBD1
J: TRBJ1-1
size: NA
DNA: TGTGCCAGCAGCGTACAACAGGGGGGCACTGAAGCTTTCTTT
CDR3: CASSVQQGGTEAFF

V: TRBV30
D: NA
J: TRBJ2-3
size: NA
DNA: TGTGCCTGGAGTGTAGGTCAGGGGTTTTCAGATACGCAGTATTTT
CDR3: CAWSVGQGFSDTQYF

V: TRBV5-6
D: NA
J: TRBJ1-1
size: NA
DNA: TGTGCCAGCAGCTTTGGGTGGGAAACTGAAGCTTTCTTT
CDR3: CASSFGWETEAFF

V: TRBV12-3/TRBV12-4
D: NA
J: TRBJ2-1
size: NA
DNA: TGTGCCAGCAGTTTGAACAATGAGCAGTTCTTC
CDR3: CASSLNNEQFF

V: TRBV11-1
D: NA
J: TRBJ1-1
size: once
DNA: TGTGCCAGCAGCCTCACCCGGGGTCGGACTGAAGCTTTCTTT
CDR3: CASSLTRGRTEAFF

V: TRBV10-3
D: NA
J: TRBJ1-1
size: NA
DNA: TGTGCCATCAGTGAGGCGGGCACTGAAGCTTTCTTT
CDR3: CAISEAGTEAFF

V: TRBV10-3
D: NA
J: TRBJ1-6
size: NA
DNA: TGTGCCATCGGAGGGACGGGAAATAATTCACCCCTCCACTTT
CDR3: CAIGGTGNNSPLHF

V: TRBV20-1
D: NA
J: TRBJ2-7
size: NA
DNA: TGCAGTGCAACCTCCTACGAGCAGTACTTC
CDR3: CSATSYEQYF

V: TRBV28
D: NA
J: TRBJ1-1
size: NA
DNA: TGTGCCAGCACGGGGGATCGGAACACTGAAGCTTTCTTT
CDR3: CASTGDRNTEAFF

V: TRBV29-1
D: NA
J: TRBJ1-1
size: once
DNA: TGCAGCGTGGAGCCGTTGAACACTGAAGCTTTCTTT
CDR3: CSVEPLNTEAFF

V: TRBV9
D: NA
J: TRBJ1-6
size: NA
DNA: TGTGCCAGCAGCCCGAATCCGAATTCACCCCTCCACTTT
CDR3: CASSPNPNSPLHF

V: TRBV9
D: NA
J: TRBJ2-2
size: NA
DNA: TGTGCCAGCAGCGTGGCGACAACGAACACCGGGGAGCTGTTTTTT
CDR3: CASSVATTNTGELFF

V: TRBV10-3
D: NA
J: TRBJ1-6
size: NA
DNA: TGTGCCACCCACGCGGGAACAGGCGAGTCGTCACCCCTCCACTTT
CDR3: CATHAGTGESSPLHF

V: TRBV30
D: NA
J: TRBJ2-5
size: NA
DNA: TGTGCCTGGAGTGTAGGGGCGGGGTGGGAGACCCAGTACTTC
CDR3: CAWSVGAGWETQYF

V: TRBV11-2
D: NA
J: TRBJ1-1
size: NA
DNA: TGTGCCAGCAGCTTAGCAGCCACAGCAGCGAACACTGAAGCTTTCTTT
CDR3: CASSLAATAANTEAFF

V: TRBV24-1
D: NA
J: TRBJ2-3
size: NA
DNA: TGTGCCACCAGTGATCTCGGGGGGCCAGGGGCAGATACGCAGTATTTT
CDR3: CATSDLGGPGADTQYF

V: TRBV28
D: NA
J: TRBJ2-7
size: NA
DNA: TGTGCCATCCGGGGACTGGTCTCCGAGCAGTACTTC
CDR3: CAIRGLVSEQYF

V: TRBV28
D: TRBD2
J: TRBJ2-7
size: once
DNA: TGTGCCAGCAGTACAGCGGGGGTGGGCTCCGAGCAGTACTTC
CDR3: CASSTAGVGSEQYF

V: TRBV20-1
D: NA
J: TRBJ2-3
size: NA
DNA: TGCAGTGCTAGTGACTATTCTAGCACAGATACGCAGTATTTT
CDR3: CSASDYSSTDTQYF

V: TRBV30
D: TRBD1
J: TRBJ1-1
size: NA
DNA: TGTGCCTGGAACCCGGGACAGCTGAGGTACACTGAAGCTTTCTTT
CDR3: CAWNPGQLRYTEAFF

V: TRBV27
D: NA
J: TRBJ1-1
size: few
DNA: TGTGCCAGCAGTCCCGGGTACGGAGGGGCCAACACTGAAGCTTTCTTT
CDR3: CASSPGYGGANTEAFF

V: TRBV27
D: NA
J: TRBJ2-7
size: once
DNA: TGTGCCAGCAGTTTATCTGCGACGGGACGAGGCGAGCAGTACTTC
CDR3: CASSLSATGRGEQYF

V: TRBV5-5
D: NA
J: TRBJ1-1
size: NA
DNA: TGTGCCAGCAGCTACCCGGGGGTCACTGAAGCTTTCTTT
CDR3: CASSYPGVTEAFF

V: TRBV5-1
D: NA
J: TRBJ1-1
size: NA
DNA: TGCGCCAGCAGCCCCCAGCCCAATATAGCTGAAGCTTTCTTT
CDR3: CASSPQPNIAEAFF

V: TRBV6-6
D: NA
J: TRBJ2-7
size: NA
DNA: TGTGCCAGCAGCCAGACTCGAGAGCAGTACTTC
CDR3: CASSQTREQYF

V: TRBV15
D: NA
J: TRBJ1-1
size: NA
DNA: TGTGCCACCAGCAGAGGCCTACAGGGATTGGTACTTCCTGAAGCTTTCTTT
CDR3: CATSRGLQGLVLPEAFF

V: TRBV19
D: NA
J: TRBJ1-2
size: NA
DNA: TGTGCCAGTAGTGAAGGACTGAACTATGGCTACACCTTC
CDR3: CASSEGLNYGYTF

V: TRBV9
D: TRBD1
J: TRBJ1-2
size: NA
DNA: TGTGCCAGCAGCCCTCGACAGGGGCGCAGGGGACTTGGCTACACCTTC
CDR3: CASSPRQGRRGLGYTF

V: TRBV7-8
D: TRBD1
J: TRBJ1-2
size: NA
DNA: TGTGCCAGCAGCTTAGAATTGTTTGGGACAGGGTATGGCTACACCTTC
CDR3: CASSLELFGTGYGYTF

V: TRBV5-1
D: NA
J: TRBJ2-5
size: NA
DNA: TGCGCCAGCAGCTTGTGGGTTCAAGAGACCCAGTACTTC
CDR3: CASSLWVQETQYF

V: TRBV18
D: NA
J: TRBJ2-3
size: NA
DNA: TGTGCCAGCTCACCGGGGACTCTAGCTTACGATACGCAGTATTTT
CDR3: CASSPGTLAYDTQYF

V: TRBV7-8
D: TRBD1
J: TRBJ1-2
size: NA
DNA: TGTGCCAGCAGCTTAGCGGGGACAGGGGCAAGGGGCTACACCTTC
CDR3: CASSLAGTGARGYTF

V: TRBV11-3
D: NA
J: TRBJ1-6
size: NA
DNA: TGTGCCAGCAGCTACCGGGACTCCTATAATTCACCCCTCCACTTT
CDR3: CASSYRDSYNSPLHF

V: TRBV30
D: NA
J: TRBJ1-2
size: NA
DNA: TGTGCCTGGAGTGCCTCGGGGCCCTATGGCTACACCTTC
CDR3: CAWSASGPYGYTF

V: TRBV30
D: TRBD1
J: TRBJ2-7
size: NA
DNA: TGTGCCTGGAGGGGGACAGGGGGCCGGGGCGAGCAGTACTTC
CDR3: CAWRGTGGRGEQYF

V: TRBV11-3
D: NA
J: TRBJ1-3
size: NA
DNA: TGTGCCAGCAGCTCGTACCGGGAACCAGGAAACACCATATATTTT
CDR3: CASSSYREPGNTIYF

V: TRBV27
D: TRBD1
J: TRBJ2-7
size: NA
DNA: TGTGCCAGCAGCCGCGCCGGACAGGGCAGCCGCAACGAGCAGTACTTC
CDR3: CASSRAGQGSRNEQYF

V: TRBV19
D: NA
J: TRBJ1-1
size: NA
DNA: TGTGCCAGTAGTAGGGGACAACTGAACACTGAAGCTTTCTTT
CDR3: CASSRGQLNTEAFF

V: TRBV15
D: NA
J: TRBJ1-5
size: once
DNA: TGTGCCACCAGCAGACCCGAGGGCAATCAGCCCCAGCATTTT
CDR3: CATSRPEGNQPQHF

V: TRBV3-1/TRBV3-2
D: NA
J: TRBJ1-3
size: NA
DNA: TGTGCCAGCAGCCCAAGCGGGGGCTCTGGAAACACCATATATTTT
CDR3: CASSPSGGSGNTIYF

V: TRBV6-5
D: NA
J: TRBJ2-7
size: few
DNA: TGTGCCAGCAGTTCCCCGGGAGCTCACTACGAGCAGTACTTC
CDR3: CASSSPGAHYEQYF

V: TRBV15
D: TRBD1
J: TRBJ2-5
size: once
DNA: TGTGCCACCAGCAGAGCCCTGGGACAGCAAGAGACCCAGTACTTC
CDR3: CATSRALGQQETQYF

V: TRBV3-1/TRBV3-2
D: NA
J: TRBJ1-1
size: once
DNA: TGTGCCAGCAGCCAAGGGGTCAACACTGAAGCTTTCTTT
CDR3: CASSQGVNTEAFF

V: TRBV10-3
D: NA
J: TRBJ1-2
size: NA
DNA: TGTGCCATCAGCCGGGACGTACTCTCCTATGGCTACACCTTC
CDR3: CAISRDVLSYGYTF

V: TRBV6-1
D: TRBD1
J: TRBJ1-4
size: NA
DNA: TGTGCCAGCAGTGAAGAATACAGGGGAAGAAAACTGTTTTTT
CDR3: CASSEEYRGRKLFF

V: TRBV27
D: NA
J: TRBJ1-5
size: NA
DNA: TGTGCCAGCAGGCGACAGAGCAATCAGCCCCAGCATTTT
CDR3: CASRRQSNQPQHF

V: TRBV6-5
D: TRBD1
J: TRBJ1-2
size: NA
DNA: TGTGCCAGCAGGGACAGGGGTGGTGGCTACACCTTC
CDR3: CASRDRGGGYTF

V: TRBV27
D: NA
J: TRBJ1-4
size: NA
DNA: TGTGCCAGCAGTCTACGTCCCTCGTCACGTAATGAAAAACTGTTTTTT
CDR3: CASSLRPSSRNEKLFF

V: TRBV7-9
D: NA
J: TRBJ1-3
size: NA
DNA: TGTGCCAGCAGCTTATCTGGATTCGAGACTGGAAACACCATATATTTT
CDR3: CASSLSGFETGNTIYF

V: TRBV19
D: NA
J: TRBJ1-5
size: NA
DNA: TGTGCCAGTAGTCCACAGGTATTCAGCAATCAGCCCCAGCATTTT
CDR3: CASSPQVFSNQPQHF